The clone carrying this T cell receptor beta chain was recorded at least ten times. Antigen unknown. The sample originates from a study of breast tumors, draining lymph nodes, adjacent tissues. Per the germline V gene, CDR1 is SGHTA and CDR2 is FQGTGA. This CDR3 region has 14 residues. V lost 5 bases and J 5 bases, leaving 15 bases between the germline ends. One entry per CDR3 protein, called by TCRdb with MiXCR from the multiplex PCR reads. The table has approximately 250,000 distinct CDR3 sequences, 30% to 35% seen once. The lymph nodes were axillary draining lymph nodes from breast cancer patients. Overall study results and limits: Compared with lymph nodes, tumors were less diverse; compared with nontumor tissue, more. Tumor and nontumor repertoires were significantly more similar in luminal-like than in basal-like breast cancer.

The chain links TRBV7-3 to TRBJ2-5, with D maybe TRBD2 (6 bases). This clonotype originated in a female donor with breast cancer. Some clones in this sample may be carry-over from other donors' samples. Sequencing was done on a sample of axillary lymph node tissue. CDR3: CASSTGLLGETQYF. CDR3 sequence (DNA): TGTGCCAGCAGCACGGGACTCCTTGGGGAGACCCAGTACTTC.